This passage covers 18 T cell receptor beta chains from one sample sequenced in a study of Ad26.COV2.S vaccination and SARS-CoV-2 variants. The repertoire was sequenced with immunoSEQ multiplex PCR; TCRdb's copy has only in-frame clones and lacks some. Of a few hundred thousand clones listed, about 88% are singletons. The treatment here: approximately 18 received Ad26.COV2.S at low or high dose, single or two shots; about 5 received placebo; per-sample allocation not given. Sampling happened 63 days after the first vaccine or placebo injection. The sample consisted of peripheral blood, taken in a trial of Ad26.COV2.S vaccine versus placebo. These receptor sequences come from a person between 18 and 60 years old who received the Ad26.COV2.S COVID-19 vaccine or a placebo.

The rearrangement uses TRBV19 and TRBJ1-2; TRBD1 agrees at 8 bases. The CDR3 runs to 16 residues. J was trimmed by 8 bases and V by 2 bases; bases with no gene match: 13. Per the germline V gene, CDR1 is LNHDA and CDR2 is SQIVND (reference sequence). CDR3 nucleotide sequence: TGTGCCAGTAGTATAACCCCGGGACAGGCGATACGGGGCTACACCTTC. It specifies CASSITPGQAIRGYTF.

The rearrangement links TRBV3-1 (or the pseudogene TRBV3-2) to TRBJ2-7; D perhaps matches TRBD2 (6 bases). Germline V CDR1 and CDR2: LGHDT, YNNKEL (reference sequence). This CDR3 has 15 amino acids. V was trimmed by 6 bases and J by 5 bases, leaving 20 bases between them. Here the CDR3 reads CASSSGTQQVHEQYF. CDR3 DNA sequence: TGTGCCAGCAGTTCCGGGACTCAGCAGGTCCACGAGCAGTACTTC.

CDR3 sequence (DNA): TGTGCCAGTAGTATAATGGGCGGGGCTGTTGCTGAAGCTTTCTTT. This encodes CASSIMGGAVAEAFF. This chain joins TRBV19 and TRBJ1-1, with D possibly being TRBD1 (5 bases). This CDR3 is 15 amino acids long. CDR1 is LNHDA and CDR2 is SQIVND in the germline V gene (reference sequence). The V end was cut by 2 bases, the J end by 6 bases, with 16 bases between.

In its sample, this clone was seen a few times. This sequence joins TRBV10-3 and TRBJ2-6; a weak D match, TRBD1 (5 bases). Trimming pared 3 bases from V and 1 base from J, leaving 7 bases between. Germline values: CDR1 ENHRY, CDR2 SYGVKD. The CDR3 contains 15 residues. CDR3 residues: CAISDSGSGANVLTF. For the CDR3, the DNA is TGTGCCATCAGTGATTCAGGGTCTGGGGCCAACGTCCTGACTTTC.

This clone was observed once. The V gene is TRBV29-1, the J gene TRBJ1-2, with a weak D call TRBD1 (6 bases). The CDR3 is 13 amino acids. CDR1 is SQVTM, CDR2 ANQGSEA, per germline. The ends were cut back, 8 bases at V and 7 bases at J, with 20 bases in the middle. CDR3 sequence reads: CSLNDDRLSGYTF. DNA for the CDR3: TGCAGCCTCAACGACGACAGGCTAAGTGGCTACACCTTC.

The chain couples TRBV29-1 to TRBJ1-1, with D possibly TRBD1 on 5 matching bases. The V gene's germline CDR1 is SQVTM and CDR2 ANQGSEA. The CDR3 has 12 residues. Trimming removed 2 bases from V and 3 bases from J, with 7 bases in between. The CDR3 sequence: CSVEKGYTEAFF. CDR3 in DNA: TGCAGCGTTGAAAAGGGGTACACTGAAGCTTTCTTT.

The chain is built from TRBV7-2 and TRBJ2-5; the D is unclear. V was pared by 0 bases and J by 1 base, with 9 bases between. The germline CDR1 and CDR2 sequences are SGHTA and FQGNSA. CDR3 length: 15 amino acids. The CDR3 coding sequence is TGTGCCAGCAGCTTAGCAAACGGCTTCCAAGAGACCCAGTACTTC. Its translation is CASSLANGFQETQYF.

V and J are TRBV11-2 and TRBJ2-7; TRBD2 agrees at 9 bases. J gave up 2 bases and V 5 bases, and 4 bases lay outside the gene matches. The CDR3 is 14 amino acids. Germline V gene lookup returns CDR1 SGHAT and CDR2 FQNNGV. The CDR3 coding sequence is TGTGCCAGCAGCCTTAGCGGGAGACCCTACGAGCAGTACTTC. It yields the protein CASSLSGRPYEQYF.

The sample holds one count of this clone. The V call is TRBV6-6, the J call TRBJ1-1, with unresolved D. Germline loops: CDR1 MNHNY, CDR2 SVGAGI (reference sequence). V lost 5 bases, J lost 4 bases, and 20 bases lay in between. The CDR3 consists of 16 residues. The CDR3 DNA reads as TGTGCCAGCAGTCCTGGCGGCGGGCCGTGGGGCACTGAAGCTTTCTTT. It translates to CASSPGGGPWGTEAFF.

The CDR3 DNA is TGTGCCAGTAGTGCCATCACAGGGTCCGGCTACACCTTC. Translation: CASSAITGSGYTF. The chain recombines TRBV19 with TRBJ1-2, with D possibly TRBD1 on 6 matching bases. The germline V gene encodes CDR1 LNHDA and CDR2 SQIVND (reference sequence). Trimming removed 5 bases at V and 8 bases at J, with 15 bases between. The CDR3 has 13 residues.

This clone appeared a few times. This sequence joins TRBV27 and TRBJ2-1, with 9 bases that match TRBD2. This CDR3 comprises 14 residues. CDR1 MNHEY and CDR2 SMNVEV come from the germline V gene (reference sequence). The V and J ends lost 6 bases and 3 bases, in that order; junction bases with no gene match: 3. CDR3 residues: CASSPSGNYNEQFF. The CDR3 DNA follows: TGTGCCAGCAGCCCTAGCGGGAACTACAATGAGCAGTTCTTC.

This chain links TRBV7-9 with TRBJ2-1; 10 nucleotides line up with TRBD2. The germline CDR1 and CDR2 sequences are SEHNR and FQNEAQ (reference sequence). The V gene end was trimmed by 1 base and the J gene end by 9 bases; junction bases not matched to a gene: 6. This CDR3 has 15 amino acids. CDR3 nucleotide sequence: TGTGCCAGCAGCTTAGAGGCTAGCGGGAGAGTTGAGCAGTTCTTC. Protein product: CASSLEASGRVEQFF.

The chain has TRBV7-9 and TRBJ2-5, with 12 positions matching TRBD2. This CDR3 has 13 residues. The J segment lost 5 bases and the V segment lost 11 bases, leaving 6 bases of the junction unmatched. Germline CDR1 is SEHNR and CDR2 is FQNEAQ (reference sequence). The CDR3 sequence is CAGALAGGETQYF. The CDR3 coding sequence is TGTGCCGGCGCCCTAGCGGGAGGGGAGACCCAGTACTTC.

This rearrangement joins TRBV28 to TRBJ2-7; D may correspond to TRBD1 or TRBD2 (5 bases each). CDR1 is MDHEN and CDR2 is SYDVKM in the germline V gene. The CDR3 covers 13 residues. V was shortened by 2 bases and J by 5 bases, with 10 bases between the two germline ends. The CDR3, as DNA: TGTGCCAGCAGTTTACGGGGCTGGAACGAGCAGTACTTC. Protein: CASSLRGWNEQYF.

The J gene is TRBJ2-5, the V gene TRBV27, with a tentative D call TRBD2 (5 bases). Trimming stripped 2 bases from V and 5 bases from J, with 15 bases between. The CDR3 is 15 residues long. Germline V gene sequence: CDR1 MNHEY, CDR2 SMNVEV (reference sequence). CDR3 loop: CASSLGSRSGETQYF. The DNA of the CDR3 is TGTGCCAGCAGTTTAGGGAGCCGGAGTGGGGAGACCCAGTACTTC.

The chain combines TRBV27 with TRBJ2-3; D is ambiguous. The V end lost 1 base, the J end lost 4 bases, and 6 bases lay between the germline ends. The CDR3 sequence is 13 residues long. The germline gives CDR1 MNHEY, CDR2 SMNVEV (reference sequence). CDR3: CASSLFVADTQYF. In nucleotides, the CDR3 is TGTGCCAGCAGTTTATTTGTCGCAGATACGCAGTATTTT.

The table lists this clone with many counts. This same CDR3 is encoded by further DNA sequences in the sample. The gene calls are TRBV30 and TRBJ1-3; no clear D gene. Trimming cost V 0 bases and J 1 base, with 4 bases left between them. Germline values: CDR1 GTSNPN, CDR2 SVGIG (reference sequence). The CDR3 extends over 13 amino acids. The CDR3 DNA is TGTGCCTGGAGTGTAGTTTCTGGAAACACCATATATTTT. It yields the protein CAWSVVSGNTIYF.

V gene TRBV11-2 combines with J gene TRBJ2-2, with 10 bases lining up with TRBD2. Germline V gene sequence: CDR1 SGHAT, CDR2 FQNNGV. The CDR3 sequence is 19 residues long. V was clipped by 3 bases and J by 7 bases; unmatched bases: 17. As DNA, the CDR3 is TGTGCCAGCAGCTTTTTCACTAGCGGGATGAGTCAATTCGGCGGGGAGCTGTTTTTT. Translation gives CASSFFTSGMSQFGGELFF.